This T cell receptor (beta chain) was sequenced during a study of blood T cell repertoires in COVID-19. About the research overall: Acute and convalescent COVID-19 specimens originated in the United States, Italy and Spain. PBMCs, B-cell-depleted T cells, or T cells were the source of the cDNA or gDNA that made up the material.

Per the study methods: Estimation of nucleated cell counts relied on the amplification of reference gene primers. Here immunoSEQ multiplex PCR was the method, and the copy in TCRdb shows in-frame clones only, minus some. V and J calls and clone size are those listed in that table; D and trimming were worked out from the DNA. Here the sample spans around 79,000 clones, around 89% being singletons. The germline CDR1 and CDR2 sequences are SEHNR and FQNEAQ (reference sequence). The CDR3 runs to 12 residues. V lost 5 bases, J lost 5 bases, and 9 bases lay in between. Sequencing was done on a sample of peripheral blood. The sequence was collected from a man between 65 and 85 years old with active or convalescent COVID-19. The V gene is TRBV7-9, the J gene TRBJ2-5, with a possible D match to TRBD1 (6 bases). CDR3 nucleotide sequence: TGTGCCAGCAGCGGCACAGGGGAGACCCAGTACTTC. Its protein is CASSGTGETQYF.